This T cell receptor beta chain was identified in a study of T-cell reconstitution after alpha-beta-depleted transplantation in children. Overall study results and limits: Several hundred expanded graft clones reportedly gave rise to the alpha-beta T cells present about two months after transplant. Surviving recipient T cells and thymic progenitors produced the high day-60 TCRbeta diversity seen in some patients.

The TCRbeta library was prepared with unique molecular identifiers. Each CDR3 protein is one row after TCRdb ran MiXCR on the PCR reads. Of around 490,000 distinct CDR3 sequences in the sample, about an eighth were seen once. The table lists this clonotype with a few counts. As yet, its antigen is unknown. The starting material was PBMCs, mostly from graft donor cells, obtained 180 days after TCRalphabeta/CD19-depleted stem cell transplant. This clonotype originated in a female patient aged 2-9 years who had a stem cell transplant for aplastic anemia, so the T cells may come from the graft donor.

This CDR3 is CASSLSGTGKYEQYF. The CDR3, as DNA: TGTGCCAGCAGTTTAAGCGGGACTGGTAAATACGAGCAGTACTTC. The chain links TRBV28 to TRBJ2-7, with 7 nucleotides matching TRBD2. This CDR3 has 15 residues. J gave up 4 bases and V 2 bases, and 8 bases lay outside the gene matches. Germline V gene data show CDR1 as MDHEN and CDR2 as SYDVKM.